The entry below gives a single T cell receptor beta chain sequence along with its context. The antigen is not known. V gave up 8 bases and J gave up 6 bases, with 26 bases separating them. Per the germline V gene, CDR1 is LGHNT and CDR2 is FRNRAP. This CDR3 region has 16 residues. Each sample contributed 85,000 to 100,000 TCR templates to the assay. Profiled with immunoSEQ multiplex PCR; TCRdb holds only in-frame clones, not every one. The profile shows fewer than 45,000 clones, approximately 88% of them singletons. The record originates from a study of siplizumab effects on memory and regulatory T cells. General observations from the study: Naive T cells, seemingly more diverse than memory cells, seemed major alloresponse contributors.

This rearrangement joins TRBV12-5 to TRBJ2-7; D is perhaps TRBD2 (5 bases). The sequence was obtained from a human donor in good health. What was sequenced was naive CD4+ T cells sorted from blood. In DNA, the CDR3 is TGTGCTAGTAGCTTACACCGAGACTGGGGAGCCTCCGAGCAGTACTTC. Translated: CASSLHRDWGASEQYF.